This T cell receptor beta chain was captured by sequencing in a study of tumor-infiltrating lymphocytes in primary liver carcinoma. Across the study: Donors had hepatocellular carcinoma or combined HCC and intrahepatic cholangiocarcinoma. Study-wide results and limits: Tumors reached a significantly greater top-250-clone fraction than blood did (p = 0.039).

Notes on this clonotype: No antigen is known for it.

Germline DNA was extracted alongside blood RNA, which was obtained from unsorted whole blood. Patients were treatment-naive with chronic HBV infection. The researchers drew 4 to 5 milliliters of peripheral blood before surgery. Total RNA (about 500 ng) served as template for TCR beta cDNA synthesis primed by a constant-region primer. Generation of the TCR beta libraries relied on three nested multiplex PCR rounds using slightly modified ARM-PCR. The two initial PCR rounds, nine to eleven cycles each, used TRBV1-TRBV30 forward and C-beta reverse primers. One entry per CDR3 protein, called by TCRdb with MiXCR from the multiplex PCR reads. The profile shows fewer than 400,000 distinct CDR3 sequences, roughly 60% of them singletons. Losses at the gene ends were 7 bases for V and 7 bases for J; bases not matched to a gene: 15. Germline lookup yields CDR1 SGHNT and CDR2 YYREEE (reference sequence). The CDR3 contains 16 residues.

The chain links TRBV5-4 to TRBJ1-4, with 8 bases fitting TRBD1. Sequencing used peripheral blood. This TCR derives from a man aged 40-49 years with primary liver carcinoma and hepatitis B virus infection. The CDR3 DNA sequence: TGTGCCAGCGGCTCAGGACAGGGCCAGTCTGGTGAAAAACTGTTTTTT. Amino acid sequence: CASGSGQGQSGEKLFF.